This T cell receptor beta chain was sequenced in a study of cytotoxic CD8 clonotypes in ibrutinib-treated CLL. General study points: For progressing versus sustained-remission patients, sampling times were not the same. There were few public clonotypes, and on treatment they contracted or stayed stable.

Some clones are missing from TCRdb's copy, which holds only in-frame ones; the method was immunoSEQ multiplex PCR. The sample holds 120,000 to 150,000 clones, roughly 80% seen once. Trimming pared 4 bases from V and 4 bases from J, leaving 10 bases between. Germline assignment: CDR1 MNHEY and CDR2 SVGAGI. The CDR3 loop spans 13 amino acids. As for this clone: What it binds is not known.

This chain links TRBV6-5 with TRBJ1-2; TRBD1 is a possible D gene (5 bases). This clonotype originated in a human donor with chronic lymphocytic leukemia. The starting material was PBMCs, obtained after 12 months of ibrutinib treatment. CDR3 nucleotide sequence: TGTGCCAGCAGTTTTCGGGGCTTCTATGGCTACACCTTC. Protein product: CASSFRGFYGYTF.